This paragraph covers one T cell receptor beta chain sequence. The sample belongs to a study of cytomegalovirus exposure and HLA in healthy donors. The PCR was carried out with 60 Vbeta primers and 13 Jbeta primers. The repertoire was sequenced with immunoSEQ multiplex PCR; TCRdb's copy has only in-frame clones and lacks some. The table shows 150,000 to 200,000 clones, with about 85% occurring only once. The germline V gene encodes CDR1 MNHEY and CDR2 SVGAGI. CDR3 size: 15 residues. Deletions cut 0 bases from V and 4 bases from J, with 12 bases between. Sequencing was carried out using PBMCs. The TCR was taken from a girl between 5 and 17 years old in good health and CMV-seropositive. The rearrangement joins TRBV6-5 to TRBJ2-5, with D maybe TRBD1 (5 bases). CDR3 residues: CASSYSQGVLETQYF. CDR3 coding DNA: TGTGCCAGCAGTTACTCGCAGGGCGTGTTAGAGACCCAGTACTTC.